The source of this T cell receptor beta chain is a study of T-cell memory formation after mild COVID-19. Turning to the study itself: Most TCR clusters belonged to a single donor. Notes on the study in general: Some responding clones appeared in pre-infection memory, suggesting cross-reactive memory joined. The main location of contracting CD4+ clones was CM and EM, and that of contracting CD8+ clones was EMRA.

Barcoded TCR alpha and TCR beta cDNA libraries with UMIs came from 5'RACE using constant-segment primers. TCRdb re-derived calls from the 5' RACE reads in MiXCR, one entry per CDR3 protein. Among about 290,000 distinct CDR3 sequences listed, 15% to 20% were seen once. This clonotype was counted only a few times. Its antigen is as yet unknown. Germline CDR1 reads MNHEY; CDR2 reads SMNVEV (reference sequence). Trimming stripped 0 bases from V and 8 bases from J, with 16 bases between. There are 15 residues in the CDR3. The chain joins TRBV27 to TRBJ1-2; D is possibly TRBD1 (6 bases). The specimen sequenced was PBMCs or a T cell subset sorted from them (not recorded which). The receptor's source is a man between 18 and 29 years old who had mild COVID-19 (a few samples of this study predate the infection). Cell type and time point are not known. The CDR3 DNA reads as TGTGCCAGCAGTTTATCAGACAGGCTCGGGAAGGGCTACACCTTC. Residues: CASSLSDRLGKGYTF.